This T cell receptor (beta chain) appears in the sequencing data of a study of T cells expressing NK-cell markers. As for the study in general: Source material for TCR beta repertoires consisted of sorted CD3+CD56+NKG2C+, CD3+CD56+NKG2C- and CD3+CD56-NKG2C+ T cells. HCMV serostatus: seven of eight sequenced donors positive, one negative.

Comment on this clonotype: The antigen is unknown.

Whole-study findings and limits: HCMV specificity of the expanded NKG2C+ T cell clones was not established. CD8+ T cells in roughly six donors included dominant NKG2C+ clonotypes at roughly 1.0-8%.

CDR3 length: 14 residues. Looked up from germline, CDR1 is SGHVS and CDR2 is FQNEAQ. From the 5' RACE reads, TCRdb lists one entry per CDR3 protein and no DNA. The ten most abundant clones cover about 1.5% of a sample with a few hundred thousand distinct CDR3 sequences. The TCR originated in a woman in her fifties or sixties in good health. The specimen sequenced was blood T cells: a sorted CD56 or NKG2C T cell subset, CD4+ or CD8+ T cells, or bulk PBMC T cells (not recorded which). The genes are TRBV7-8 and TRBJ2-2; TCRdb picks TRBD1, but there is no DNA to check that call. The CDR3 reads CASRQTGGTGELFF.